This T cell receptor (beta chain) was identified in a study of blood T cell repertoires in COVID-19. Study-wide background: Acute-phase and convalescent COVID-19 samples originated in the United States, Italy and Spain. Sample material is recorded as cDNA or gDNA derived from T cells, B-cell-depleted T cells, or PBMCs.

Seattle patient enrollment occurred during active infection, with longitudinal follow-up thereafter. Per the authors' pipeline: Nucleated cell counts were estimated from reference gene primer amplification. Method: immunoSEQ multiplex PCR; TCRdb's copy keeps in-frame clones and lacks some. The V and J calls and clone size were taken over from that table, and D and trimming were inferred from the DNA. The data show about 170,000 clones, more than 75% seen once. Trimming left V 0 bases short and J 6 bases short, with 15 bases between. The CDR3 contains 15 residues. Germline loops: CDR1 MGHRA, CDR2 YSYEKL.

This TCR derives from a man younger than 35 with COVID-19, enrolled during active disease. The chain carries TRBV4-1 and TRBJ2-7, with D possibly matching TRBD2 (6 bases). Sequenced material: peripheral blood. Here the CDR3 reads CASSQDLSSVREQYF. In nucleotides, the CDR3 is TGCGCCAGCAGCCAAGATCTGTCTAGCGTTCGCGAGCAGTACTTC.